The rows below give T cell receptor beta chains drawn from one sample of a study of blood T cells in healthy people across ages. TCRdb called the 5' RACE reads again in MiXCR, with one record for every CDR3 protein. The sample contains more than 1.4 million distinct CDR3 sequences, around 39% of which appear only once. The sample was blood. The receptors shown here come from a woman under 30 in good health. Each CDR3 is given with its conserved first and last residue. The order of the fields is CDR3 DNA, CDR3 protein, J gene, clone size, D gene, V gene. A D gene is named only where the DNA matches it firmly. The size field is filled for only some rows; it gives once, few, many or a size class.

TGCAGCGCACATCCCCCCGGCAGGGGGACTGAAGCTTTCTTT	CSAHPPGRGTEAFF	TRBJ1-1	-	TRBD1	TRBV29-1
TGCAGCGTTGTACAGAGGCTCACAGATACGCAGTATTTT	CSVVQRLTDTQYF	TRBJ2-3	few	-	TRBV29-1
TGTGCCAGCAGTTACGGTTTGGTCTATGGCTACACCTTC	CASSYGLVYGYTF	TRBJ1-2	-	-	TRBV6-6
TGCGCCAGCAGTCTTCCGGGACAGGGGGCGCCCTATGGCTACACCTTC	CASSLPGQGAPYGYTF	TRBJ1-2	few	TRBD1	TRBV4-1
TGTGCCAGCAGTGAAAAGGCTAGCGAAAGGAAGCAGTACTTC	CASSEKASERKQYF	TRBJ2-5	few	-	TRBV6-1
TGTGCCAGCAGCCACCGAGGACTAGACGTGGATACGCAGTATTTT	CASSHRGLDVDTQYF	TRBJ2-3	few	TRBD2	TRBV13
TGTGCCAGCAGTATTATGGGACAGGGGCTGAACGAGCAGTACTTC	CASSIMGQGLNEQYF	TRBJ2-7	-	TRBD1	TRBV2
TGTGCCAGCAGTTCAACAGGGGCGCAAATCAGGGGCTACACCTTC	CASSSTGAQIRGYTF	TRBJ1-2	few	TRBD1	TRBV27
TGCGCCAGCAGCTTACTGGGGACTAGCGGGAGGGCCAACAATGAGCAGTTCTTC	CASSLLGTSGRANNEQFF	TRBJ2-1	-	TRBD2	TRBV5-1
TGTGCCAGCAGGGACCGGATCACAGATACGCAGTATTTT	CASRDRITDTQYF	TRBJ2-3	-	-	TRBV27
TGTGCCAGCAGTGCCCATTATTCAACCCGACAGGGGGCGCGCTATGGCTACACCTTC	CASSAHYSTRQGARYGYTF	TRBJ1-2	-	TRBD1	TRBV25-1
TGTGCCTGGAGTGTACTGGGCAGGGGGCTCTACGAGCAGTACTTC	CAWSVLGRGLYEQYF	TRBJ2-7	-	TRBD1	TRBV30
TGTGCCAGCAGCCAAGAGTCAGCCCTAGCGGGGGGGTACAATGAGCAGTTCTTC	CASSQESALAGGYNEQFF	TRBJ2-1	few	TRBD2	TRBV4-2
TGTGCCAGCTTCGGAGAGCGGGGGGTAGAGGATACGCAGTATTTT	CASFGERGVEDTQYF	TRBJ2-3	once	TRBD2	TRBV5-6
TGTGCTAGTGGCCCTAGCGGGAGTAGATACGAGCAGTACTTC	CASGPSGSRYEQYF	TRBJ2-7	few	TRBD2	TRBV12-5
TGTGCCTTCATAGCGCACAGTCTGTACAATGAGCAGTACTTC	CAFIAHSLYNEQYF	TRBJ2-7	-	-	TRBV30
TGCGCCAGCAGCCAAGATGGGACCCGGAGGGAGACCCAGTACTTC	CASSQDGTRRETQYF	TRBJ2-5	few	-	TRBV4-1
TGTGCCAGCAGTTACTCGGATCTGGGACAGGGGGGTGAAAAACTGTTTTTT	CASSYSDLGQGGEKLFF	TRBJ1-4	-	TRBD1	TRBV6-5
TGTGCCAGCAGCCCGACTTGGGACAGGGTGGGCGAGCAGTACTTC	CASSPTWDRVGEQYF	TRBJ2-7	-	TRBD1	TRBV7-9
TGCGCCAGCAGCCAAGAGGGGGCAAGATCCTACGAGCAGTACTTC	CASSQEGARSYEQYF	TRBJ2-7	few	-	TRBV4-1
TGTGCCAGCAGTTTATTTGCAGGGGGCTCCTACAATGAGCAGTTCTTC	CASSLFAGGSYNEQFF	TRBJ2-1	few	TRBD1	TRBV7-2
TGTGCCATCAGTGGACTAGCGGGGAGCTCCTACGAGCAGTACTTC	CAISGLAGSSYEQYF	TRBJ2-7	many	TRBD2	TRBV10-3